The rows below give T cell receptor beta chains drawn from one sample of a study of blood T cell repertoires in COVID-19. The table came from immunoSEQ multiplex PCR; TCRdb's copy has only in-frame clones and leaves some out. The sample shows roughly 39,000 clones, more than 65% of them seen only once. The sample consisted of peripheral blood. The source of these receptors is a man between 65 and 80 years old with acute or convalescent COVID-19. Both conserved end residues are part of each CDR3. D genes are given only for firm matches. A row's size may be missing; if present it is once, few, many or a size class.

. TRBJ1-4 TRBV29-1 . TGCAGCGTTACGAAGGGGGGGCAGGCTAATGAAAAACTGTTTTTT CSVTKGGQANEKLFF
. TRBJ1-6 TRBV10-1 . TGCGCCAGCAGTGAGGCGAAAAATTCACCCCTCCACTTT CASSEAKNSPLHF
. TRBJ1-1 TRBV6-5 . TGTGCCAGCAGTCCCAGGGACACAAAGGGCACTGAAGCTTTCTTT CASSPRDTKGTEAFF
. TRBJ1-1 TRBV6-2/TRBV6-3 . TGTGCCAGCAGTTACTCGACGGGGATGAACACTGAAGCTTTCTTT CASSYSTGMNTEAFF
. TRBJ2-2 TRBV2 . TGTGCCAGCGGAGCAACCGGGGAGCTGTTTTTT CASGATGELFF
. TRBJ2-7 TRBV20-1 few TGCAGTGCCCTAGTAGGCGAGCAGTACTTC CSALVGEQYF
TRBD1 TRBJ2-2 TRBV7-3 once TGTGCCAGCAGCTTGGGACAGCACACCGGGGAGCTGTTTTTT CASSLGQHTGELFF
TRBD1 TRBJ1-2 TRBV9 once TGTGCCAGCAGCGTCGACAGGGATTATGGCTACACCTTC CASSVDRDYGYTF
TRBD2 TRBJ2-2 TRBV28 . TGTGCCAGCAGTTTTTGGGACTACCCCACCGGGGAGCTGTTTTTT CASSFWDYPTGELFF
TRBD1 TRBJ1-1 TRBV15 few TGTGCCACCAGCCCCGACAGGGGAGGCACTGAAGCTTTCTTT CATSPDRGGTEAFF
TRBD1 TRBJ2-7 TRBV18 few TGTGCCAGCTCACCAGAGCCCCCCGACAGGGCCCACGAGCAGTACTTC CASSPEPPDRAHEQYF
TRBD1 TRBJ1-2 TRBV5-1 . TGCGCCAGCAGCTTAGACAGGGACTATGGCTACACCTTC CASSLDRDYGYTF
TRBD2 TRBJ2-5 TRBV11-1 . TGTGCCAGCAGCTTAGATTCGCGGGGGGGCTCAGAGACCCAGTACTTC CASSLDSRGGSETQYF
TRBD1 TRBJ1-2 TRBV7-9 few TGTGCCAGCAGCTTAGGGGCAGGGGGCGTCACTCAGCGGGGCTACACCTTC CASSLGAGGVTQRGYTF
. TRBJ1-5 TRBV10-3 few TGTGCCATCAGTGAGGAAGGGGGCAATCAGCCCCAGCATTTT CAISEEGGNQPQHF
TRBD1 TRBJ1-2 TRBV7-8 . TGTGCCAGCAGCCTGGGACAGGCAAACTATGGCTACACCTTC CASSLGQANYGYTF
TRBD1 TRBJ1-2 TRBV10-3 . TGTGCCATCAGTGAGTCGACAGGGCCCTTCTATGGCTACACCTTC CAISESTGPFYGYTF
TRBD2 TRBJ2-7 TRBV2 once TGTGCCAGCACTCCGGGACTAGCGGGAGGTGGCGTCGAGCAGTACTTC CASTPGLAGGGVEQYF
. TRBJ1-5 TRBV21-1 . TGTGCCAGCAGCAGGGCCGAGGACACTAGCAATCAGCCCCAGCATTTT CASSRAEDTSNQPQHF
. TRBJ1-5 TRBV19 . TGTGCCAGTATTCCTCGGGGAGGGCTGCATCAGCCCCAGCATTTT CASIPRGGLHQPQHF
TRBD2 TRBJ2-1 TRBV4-1 . TGCGCCAGCAGCCAAGGAGAAGCGGGAGAAACCCTCAATGAGCAGTTCTTC CASSQGEAGETLNEQFF
. TRBJ2-3 TRBV7-7 . TGTGCTAGCAGCTTGACGGGGAACACAGATACGCAGTATTTT CASSLTGNTDTQYF